The sequence of this T cell receptor (beta chain) was determined in a study of blood T cell repertoires in COVID-19. Study details: The samples span acute and convalescent COVID-19 from the United States, Italy and Spain.

With regard to this clone: In the same sample, other DNA sequences code for this CDR3.

CDR1 is SNHLY, CDR2 FYNNEI, per germline. This CDR3 is 13 amino acids long. V was clipped by 5 bases and J by 1 base; unmatched bases: 1. Some clones are missing from TCRdb's copy, which holds only in-frame ones; the method was immunoSEQ multiplex PCR. The table records 250,000 to 350,000 clones, 75% to 90% of them present only once. V usage is TRBV2 and J usage is TRBJ1-1; 7 nucleotides line up with TRBD1. Sequenced material: peripheral blood. The source is a woman between 50 and 59 years old who had recovered from COVID-19. The CDR3 DNA sequence: TGTGCCAGCAGTCGGGACAGGAACACTGAAGCTTTCTTT. This encodes CASSRDRNTEAFF.